The 9 T cell receptor beta chains in this list originate from one sample, sequenced in a study of control samples from healthy donors and cancer patients. Assay: immunoSEQ multiplex PCR; the TCRdb copy retains only in-frame clones and omits some. The sample yields about 80,000 clones, about 90% seen once. Sequenced sample: blood. These receptors all come from a man aged 50 to 59 in good health.

This rearrangement joins TRBV11-2 to TRBJ2-3, with 8 bases that match TRBD1. V dropped 1 base and J dropped 3; count of bases not matched to a gene: 6. There are 16 residues in the CDR3. The germline V gene has CDR1 SGHAT and CDR2 FQNNGV. The CDR3 DNA reads as TGTGCCAGCAGCTTAGGCCTCCGGGACAGGACAGATACGCAGTATTTT. This codes for CASSLGLRDRTDTQYF.

This chain uses TRBV5-1 with TRBJ2-1; D gene unclear. CDR1 is SGHRS and CDR2 is YFSETQ in the germline V gene. Trimming took 3 bases from V and 4 from J, leaving 11 bases between them. CDR3 length: 14 amino acids. CDR3 nucleotide sequence: TGCGCCAGCAGCTCCGGTCACGAATACAATGAGCAGTTCTTC. Translated, it gives CASSSGHEYNEQFF.

The chain recombines TRBV5-4 with TRBJ2-1, with 7 bases lining up with TRBD2. V gave up 4 bases and J gave up 5 bases; unmatched junction bases: 9. This CDR3 region has 15 residues. Germline CDR1 is SGHNT and CDR2 is YYREEE (reference sequence). CDR3 sequence reads: CASSPMGGGDNEQFF. The CDR3 nucleotides are TGTGCCAGCAGCCCTATGGGGGGGGGAGACAATGAGCAGTTCTTC.

This chain connects TRBV5-4 to TRBJ1-2, with D possibly being TRBD1 (5 bases). This CDR3 contains 13 residues. Germline CDR1 SGHNT, CDR2 YYREEE (reference sequence). The germline V and J ends were trimmed by 2 bases and 4 bases, with 9 bases remaining between them. CDR3 in amino acids: CASSLGAPYGYTF. CDR3 nucleotide sequence: TGTGCCAGCAGCTTAGGGGCCCCCTATGGCTACACCTTC.

The chain combines TRBV6-5 with TRBJ2-1; D is possibly TRBD2 (5 bases). Looked up from germline, CDR1 is MNHEY and CDR2 is SVGAGI. The CDR3 spans 15 residues. V was cut by 6 bases and J by 0 bases, with 12 bases left in between. CDR3 amino acids: CASSLDSSSYNEQFF. The CDR3 coding sequence is TGTGCCAGCAGCTTGGACTCGAGCTCCTACAATGAGCAGTTCTTC.

This rearrangement joins TRBV6-2 or TRBV6-3 to TRBJ1-5; D ambiguous. V shed 1 base and J shed 5 bases, with 9 bases lying between them. The CDR3 sequence is 14 residues long. Germline V gene lookup returns CDR1 MNHEY and CDR2 SVGEGT. CDR3: CASSYLSGDQPQHF. The CDR3 nucleotides read TGTGCCAGCAGTTACTTAAGTGGGGATCAGCCCCAGCATTTT.

CDR3 nucleotide sequence: TGCGCCAGCAGCTTGGGGGGGACTGGCAATCAGCCCCAGCATTTT. It codes for CASSLGGTGNQPQHF. This chain joins TRBV5-1 and TRBJ1-5, with D possibly TRBD1 on 5 matching bases. Trimming left V 0 bases short and J 2 bases short, with 9 bases between. There are 15 residues in the CDR3. Germline V gene sequence: CDR1 SGHRS, CDR2 YFSETQ.

The DNA for the CDR3 is TGTGCCAGCAGTTTCTTGAAGGGCTCGCAGTCTAGCTACACCTTC. This gives the protein CASSFLKGSQSSYTF. V and J are TRBV28 and TRBJ1-2; unclear D gene. Per germline, CDR1 MDHEN and CDR2 SYDVKM. The CDR3 runs to 15 residues. Deletions cut 3 bases from V and 9 bases from J, with 20 bases between.

The CDR3 loop is CASTPSTGRSNYGYTF. The CDR3 coding sequence is TGTGCCAGCACCCCGTCCACAGGGCGCTCTAACTATGGCTACACCTTC. The V call is TRBV7-2, the J call TRBJ1-2; maybe TRBD1 (6 bases). The V and J ends lost 7 bases and 0 bases respectively, with 18 bases between them. From germline, CDR1 is SGHTA and CDR2 FQGNSA. The CDR3 runs to 16 residues.